A single sample is the source of the 2 T cell receptor beta chains below, sequenced in a study of regulatory T cells in long-lasting Graves disease. The authors built TCR beta libraries using iRepertoire HTBI primers and Arm-PCR of CDR3 regions. From the multiplex PCR reads, TCRdb called clonotypes with MiXCR, one entry per CDR3 protein. The sample records hundreds of thousands of distinct CDR3 sequences, 12% being singletons. This sample's time point: newly diagnosed GD, antithyroid drugs for less than 3 months. PBMC-extracted RNA yielded the TCR library. The sample was also reused in another study, on T cells in Graves' hyperthyroidism and ophthalmopathy.

Sample: peripheral blood mononuclear cells (PBMCs), taken at new diagnosis, from a patient treated with antithyroid drugs. The receptors come from a young woman with Graves disease.

This clonotype appeared many times. The V gene is TRBV27, the J gene TRBJ2-1; 9 nucleotides line up with TRBD1. The V segment lost 6 bases and the J segment 8 bases; nucleotides outside the gene matches: 14. Looked up from germline, CDR1 is MNHEY and CDR2 is SMNVEV (reference sequence). There are 16 residues in the CDR3. This chain's CDR3 is CASRKGYTGGWDEQFF. As DNA, the CDR3 is TGTGCCAGCAGAAAAGGGTATACAGGGGGCTGGGATGAGCAGTTCTTC.

For this clonotype: Given a far larger clone just one base away, this is likely a sequencing read error. The chain employs TRBV2 and TRBJ2-7; tentatively, D is TRBD1 or TRBD2 (5 bases each). Per germline, CDR1 SNHLY and CDR2 FYNNEI. The CDR3 loop spans 14 amino acids. V dropped 4 bases and J dropped 7 bases, with 17 bases sitting between them. The CDR3 spells CASSAGTGRGEQYF. Written as DNA, the CDR3 is TGTGCCAGCAGTGCAGGGACCGGACGTGGGGAGCAGTACTTC.